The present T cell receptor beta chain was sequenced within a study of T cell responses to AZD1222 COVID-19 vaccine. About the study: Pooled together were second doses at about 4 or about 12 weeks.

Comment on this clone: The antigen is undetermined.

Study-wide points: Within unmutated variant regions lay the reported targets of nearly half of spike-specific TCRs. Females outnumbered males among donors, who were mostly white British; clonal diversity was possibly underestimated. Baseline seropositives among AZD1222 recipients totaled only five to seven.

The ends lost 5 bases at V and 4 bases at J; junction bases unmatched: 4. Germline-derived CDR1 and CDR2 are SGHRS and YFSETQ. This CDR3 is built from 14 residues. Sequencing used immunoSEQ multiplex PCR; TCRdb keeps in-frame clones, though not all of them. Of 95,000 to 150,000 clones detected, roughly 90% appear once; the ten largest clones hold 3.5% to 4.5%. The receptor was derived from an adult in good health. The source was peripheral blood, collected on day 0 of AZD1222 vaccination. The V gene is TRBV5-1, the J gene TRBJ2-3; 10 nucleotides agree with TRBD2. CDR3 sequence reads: CASRASGSSDTQYF. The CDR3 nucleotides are TGCGCCAGCAGGGCTAGCGGGAGTTCAGATACGCAGTATTTT.